This T cell receptor beta chain was retrieved from a study of graft-versus-host responses after intestinal transplantation. The wider study: Multivisceral, liver-intestinal, or isolated intestinal transplants were given to recipients. Anti-thymocyte globulin induction, then tacrolimus and steroids for approximately 3 years, went to all recipients.

Measured with immunoSEQ multiplex PCR; TCRdb has only the in-frame clones, and not every one. The data contain about 19,000 clones, about 93% of them seen just once; the ten biggest clones take up more than 1.5%. General study findings and limits: Patients who carried graft-donor T cell macrochimerism also had high graft-versus-host to host-versus-graft clonal ratios in their allografts.

CDR1 MNHNS and CDR2 SASEGT come from the germline V gene. J was trimmed by 7 bases and V by 10 bases; bases with no gene match: 11. The CDR3 loop spans 13 amino acids. Worth noting for this clone: Its antigen is unidentified.

This sample comprised PBMCs, obtained more than 350 days after transplant. The clonotype was recovered from a human patient who received an intestinal transplant, so some T cells may come from the graft donor. V is TRBV6-1 and J is TRBJ2-7, with 9 bases matching TRBD1. In nucleotides, the CDR3 is TGTGCCATTTCACAGGGGGCGCGTGATGAGCAGTACTTC. Protein product: CAISQGARDEQYF.